The 18 T cell receptor beta chains given below trace back to one sample, sequenced in a study of blood T cell repertoires in COVID-19. Libraries were prepared by immunoSEQ multiplex PCR; TCRdb keeps only in-frame clonotypes and omits some of them. The sample carries about 67,000 clones, 75% to 80% recorded once. The sample consisted of peripheral blood. Receptors originate from a woman aged 60-70 years with acute or convalescent COVID-19.

The J gene is TRBJ2-1, the V gene TRBV10-3; D unresolved. The CDR3 totals 14 residues. Per the germline V gene, CDR1 is ENHRY and CDR2 is SYGVKD. The V and J ends lost 8 bases and 4 bases respectively, with 15 bases between them. The CDR3 nucleotides are TGTGCCATCCATTACAGCTCCCTGTACAATGAGCAGTTCTTC. This translates into CAIHYSSLYNEQFF.

In this sample, this clone turned up once. The rearrangement joins TRBV27 to TRBJ1-5; D remains unclear. V gave up 5 bases and J gave up 4 bases, with 12 bases separating them. The CDR3 is made up of 14 amino acids. Germline V gene sequence: CDR1 MNHEY, CDR2 SMNVEV (reference sequence). CDR3 amino acids: CASSGGGQNQPQHF. The CDR3 DNA reads as TGTGCCAGCAGTGGTGGAGGGCAGAATCAGCCCCAGCATTTT.

V and J are TRBV5-1 and TRBJ2-7; maybe TRBD2 (5 bases). The germline CDR1 and CDR2 sequences are SGHRS and YFSETQ. The V and J ends lost 0 bases and 6 bases respectively, with 10 bases between them. This CDR3 has 13 amino acids. CDR3 in amino acids: CASSLGRRSEQYF. CDR3 in DNA: TGCGCCAGCAGCTTGGGAAGGAGGAGCGAGCAGTACTTC. The full variable domain, in which reference TRBV5-1 and TRBJ2-7 provide the parts outside the CDR3, is KAGVTQTPRYLIKTRGQQVTLSCSPISGHRSVSWYQQTPGQGLQFLFEYFSETQRNKGNFPGRFSGRQFSNSRSEMNVSTLELGDSALYLCASSLGRRSEQYFGPGTRLTVT.

V is TRBV7-8 and J is TRBJ2-5; perhaps TRBD1 as D (6 bases). The germline V gene has CDR1 SGHVS and CDR2 FQNEAQ. The CDR3 spans 15 residues. With 3 bases removed from V and 1 base from J, the gap between germline ends came to 12 bases. CDR3 in DNA: TGTGCCAGCAGCTTCAGGGGTTTGGTCCAAGAGACCCAGTACTTC. Its protein product is CASSFRGLVQETQYF.

J is TRBJ2-7 and V is TRBV28; 11 bases agree with TRBD1. Germline V gene sequence: CDR1 MDHEN, CDR2 SYDVKM. After removal of 6 bases from V and 7 bases from J, the junction contained 8 bases not matched to a gene. CDR3 length equals 14 residues. The DNA of the CDR3 is TGTGCCAGCAGGACGGGACAGGGGGTGGGAGAGCAGTACTTC. Amino acids: CASRTGQGVGEQYF.

CDR3 sequence: CASSSQGRGVRGDTEAFF. The CDR3 bases are TGCGCCAGCAGCAGTCAGGGGAGGGGGGTGCGAGGTGACACTGAAGCTTTCTTT. This chain uses TRBV10-2 with TRBJ1-1; possible D gene TRBD1, 6 bases. Germline V gene data show CDR1 as WSHSY and CDR2 as SAAADI. V was pared by 6 bases and J by 3 bases, with 26 bases between. The CDR3 sequence is 18 residues long.

The chain uses TRBV27 and TRBJ1-6, with D possibly TRBD1 on 6 matching bases. From germline, CDR1 is MNHEY and CDR2 SMNVEV (reference sequence). Trimming left V 8 bases short and J 3 bases short, with 17 bases between. The CDR3 extends over 16 amino acids. CDR3 in amino acids: CASGPTSGHYNSPLHF. As DNA, the CDR3 is TGTGCCAGCGGGCCGACGTCGGGACACTATAATTCACCCCTCCACTTT.

The rearrangement links TRBV19 to TRBJ2-5; weak D call: TRBD1 (6 bases). Trimming left V 5 bases short and J 2 bases short, with 15 bases between. The CDR3 consists of 15 residues. Germline assignment: CDR1 LNHDA and CDR2 SQIVND (reference sequence). This chain's CDR3 is CASSSLSDRQETQYF. The DNA of the CDR3 is TGTGCCAGTAGTTCTCTATCGGACAGACAAGAGACCCAGTACTTC.

The chain couples TRBV24-1 to TRBJ2-1, with 9 nucleotides matching TRBD2. Germline CDR1 and CDR2: KGHDR and SFDVKD. V was clipped by 4 bases and J by 2 bases; unmatched bases: 2. The CDR3 runs 15 residues. CDR3: CATSDPSGAYNEQFF. The CDR3 DNA sequence: TGTGCCACCAGTGACCCTAGCGGGGCCTACAATGAGCAGTTCTTC.

The chain links TRBV5-1 to TRBJ1-4, with a possible D match to TRBD1 (6 bases). The germline V gene has CDR1 SGHRS and CDR2 YFSETQ. V lost 3 bases and J 8 bases, leaving 17 bases between the germline ends. The CDR3 covers 15 residues. CDR3 DNA: TGCGCCAGCAGCTCCGAGGGACAAGGGGCCGAAAAACTGTTTTTT. It translates to CASSSEGQGAEKLFF.

This chain links TRBV9 with TRBJ1-1; a possible D gene is TRBD1 (5 bases). The CDR3 runs to 15 residues. Looked up from germline, CDR1 is SGDLS and CDR2 is YYNGEE. Deletions cut 4 bases from V and 4 bases from J, with 17 bases between. For the CDR3, the DNA is TGTGCCAGCAGCCCCTTCCCCGCGGGACCCACTGAAGCTTTCTTT. Translating gives CASSPFPAGPTEAFF.

Only one count was recorded for this clone. The junction and the germline gene differ at one end; a read error may be behind it. CDR3 in DNA: TGTGCTAGCAGCTTAGACGGGGGGGCCGGAGATACGCAGTATTTT. This sequence encodes CASSLDGGAGDTQYF. V is TRBV7-7 and J is TRBJ2-3; the match to TRBD2 covers 8 bases. This CDR3 comprises 15 residues. Germline V CDR1 and CDR2: SSHAT, FNYEAQ (reference sequence).

This chain links TRBV4-1 with TRBJ1-6, with D unresolved. Germline CDR1 reads MGHRA; CDR2 reads YSYEKL. The length of the CDR3 is 14 residues. Deletions cut 2 bases from V and 5 bases from J, with 7 bases between. The CDR3 protein is CASSQPGNNSPLHF. CDR3 coding DNA: TGCGCCAGCAGCCAACCGGGGAATAATTCACCCCTCCACTTT.

This clone was seen more than once but under ten times. J is TRBJ1-1 and V is TRBV20-1, with a possible D match to TRBD1 (5 bases). The germline gives CDR1 DFQATT, CDR2 SNEGSKA (reference sequence). The germline V and J ends were trimmed by 5 bases and 8 bases, with 12 bases remaining between them. The CDR3 is 11 amino acids. The CDR3 sequence is CSAFRQLEAFF. The CDR3, as DNA: TGCAGTGCTTTCAGACAGTTAGAAGCTTTCTTT.

This clone was seen many times. CDR3 region: CASSLDGIREAFF. The CDR3 DNA follows: TGTGCCAGTAGCCTAGACGGAATCCGGGAAGCTTTCTTT. The rearrangement uses TRBV19 and TRBJ1-1; D gene uncertain. This CDR3 is 13 amino acids long. Germline V gene lookup returns CDR1 LNHDA and CDR2 SQIVND (reference sequence). The ends were cut back, 6 bases at V and 8 bases at J, with 16 bases in the middle.

V usage is TRBV3-1 (or the pseudogene TRBV3-2) and J usage is TRBJ1-2, with TRBD1 as a possible D gene (5 bases). The CDR3 totals 15 residues. Per germline, CDR1 LGHDT and CDR2 YNNKEL (reference sequence). Trimming stripped 1 base from V and 4 bases from J, with 13 bases between. The CDR3 region is CASSQAHAGPYGYTF. The DNA for the CDR3 is TGTGCCAGCAGCCAAGCCCACGCAGGGCCCTATGGCTACACCTTC.

The chain couples TRBV7-2 to TRBJ2-7; 7 bases align to TRBD1. J gave up 0 bases and V 5 bases, and 19 bases lay outside the gene matches. The germline CDR1 and CDR2 sequences are SGHTA and FQGNSA. The length of the CDR3 is 19 residues. The CDR3 reads CASSPKRPVLEGASYEQYF. DNA for the CDR3: TGTGCCAGCAGCCCTAAAAGACCGGTCCTAGAGGGGGCCTCCTACGAGCAGTACTTC. The full variable domain, completed using reference TRBV7-2 and TRBJ2-7, is GAGVSQSPSNKVTEKGKDVELRCDPISGHTALYWYRQSLGQGLEFLIYFQGNSAPDKSGLPSDRFSAERTGGSVSTLTIQRTQQEDSAVYLCASSPKRPVLEGASYEQYFGPGTRLTVT.

The rearrangement joins TRBV3-1 (or the pseudogene TRBV3-2) to TRBJ2-7; 7 nucleotides match TRBD1. Germline CDR1 and CDR2: LGHDT and YNNKEL (reference sequence). The J segment lost 2 bases and the V segment lost 7 bases, leaving 8 bases of the junction unmatched. The CDR3 runs to 14 residues. The CDR3 is CASTLGTVPYEQYF. The CDR3 bases are TGTGCCAGCACCCTCGGGACAGTCCCCTACGAGCAGTACTTC.